One sample yielded the 6 T cell receptor beta chains listed below, sequenced in a study of human T cells and chemical hapten exposure (dated by TCRdb to the early 2020s). Library construction relied on RACE. Sequencing relied on a NextSeq 500. Clones were called with MiXCR by TCRdb after fastp trimmed the public reads at Q25, and only in-frame beta chains were retained. CDR3 protein sequences are deduplicated, and each keeps its most common genes and DNA. This sample holds 90,000 to 110,000 distinct CDR3 sequences; 9.2% were observed only once. 3% to 3.5% of the sample lies in the top ten. The intended sense of this specimen's time point label: patch test 2, 6 weeks after DPC sensitization. This specimen's treatment or condition label, per the study, means: therapeutic diphenylcyclopropenone sensitization with weekly scalp DPC. The sample consisted of whole blood, taken in connection with sensitization to the hapten diphenylcyclopropenone (DPC). Every receptor here comes from a woman aged 40 to 49 with alopecia areata. Some clones in this sample may be carry-over from other donors' samples.

This clonotype was picked up a small number of times. The V gene is TRBV19, the J gene TRBJ2-3, with D possibly matching TRBD2 (6 bases). CDR1 is LNHDA, CDR2 SQIVND, per germline (reference sequence). This CDR3 region has 15 residues. V was clipped by 3 bases and J by 2 bases, with 12 bases between them. DNA of the CDR3: TGTGCCAGTAGTATCGGGAGCTGGTCCACAGATACGCAGTATTTT. It is translated as CASSIGSWSTDTQYF.

This chain uses TRBV29-1 with TRBJ2-5; TRBD1 agrees at 12 bases. Germline V gene data show CDR1 as SQVTM and CDR2 as ANQGSEA. The trim removed 5 bases at V and 3 bases at J, leaving 7 bases unmatched. The CDR3 is 15 residues long. The CDR3 protein is CSVSGTGGAKETQYF. As DNA, the CDR3 is TGCAGCGTTTCCGGGACAGGGGGCGCGAAAGAGACCCAGTACTTC.

The genes are TRBV4-3 and TRBJ2-7; D remains ambiguous. The germline V and J ends were trimmed by 1 base and 6 bases, with 13 bases remaining between them. CDR1 is LGHNA and CDR2 is YSLEER in the germline V gene. The CDR3 extends over 14 amino acids. The CDR3 sequence is CASSQAVRSGEQYF. The CDR3 DNA sequence: TGCGCCAGCAGCCAAGCCGTACGGTCAGGCGAGCAGTACTTC.

This chain uses TRBV7-3 with TRBJ2-3, with D possibly matching TRBD2 (6 bases). V was clipped by 5 bases and J by 5 bases, with 17 bases between them. The CDR3 extends over 15 amino acids. From germline, CDR1 is SGHTA and CDR2 FQGTGA. The CDR3 region has the DNA TGTGCCAGCAGCCCCAGACTAGGCCCAGGAGATACGCAGTATTTT. Its translation is CASSPRLGPGDTQYF.

This clonotype was seen a handful of times. J is TRBJ2-4 and V is TRBV6-1; 8 nucleotides align to TRBD1. This CDR3 has 18 amino acids. Trimming removed 4 bases from V and 0 bases from J; junction bases left unmatched: 11. Per germline, CDR1 MNHNS and CDR2 SASEGT. The CDR3 region is CASSGGHDRGRAKNIQYF. The CDR3 DNA reads TGTGCCAGCAGTGGGGGCCATGACAGGGGAAGAGCCAAAAACATTCAGTACTTC.

The chain has TRBV5-4 and TRBJ2-3; D call uncertain. The CDR3 is 13 amino acids. The V end lost 10 bases, the J end lost 1 base, and 13 bases lay between the germline ends. Germline V gene lookup returns CDR1 SGHNT and CDR2 YYREEE (reference sequence). The CDR3 here is CAASSAGTDTQYF. In nucleotides, the CDR3 is TGTGCCGCCTCTTCAGCCGGCACAGATACGCAGTATTTT.